This TCR beta chain is drawn from a study of T cell responses to AZD1222 COVID-19 vaccine (TCRdb year 2021). Notes on the research overall: Because spike-specific TCR depth and breadth did not differ between the two schedules, AZD1222 recipients who got a second dose at roughly 4 weeks were pooled with those who got a second dose at roughly 12 weeks. Trial participants were enrolled into age subgroups of 18-55, 56-69 and 70-plus years, which contained approximately 150, 28 and 58 TCR-sequenced participants, respectively. TCR sequencing was performed for about 250 trial participants, of whom about 200 were given two doses of AZD1222 and around 26 were given two doses of MenACWY control vaccine. Broader findings and caveats from the paper: Participants were mostly white British, with more females than males. The authors suggested clonal diversity may have been underestimated. Spike-specific TCR breadth and depth rose significantly after two AZD1222 doses compared with day 0 and with MenACWY recipients. CD4 TCRs associated with the vaccine covered the entire spike protein, and the dominant responses were in regions 160-218 and 743-854. Because no day 14 peak-response samples were available, repertoires were characterized only after the peak T cell response. The 56-69-year group was small, and its depth increase did not reach significance, likely because of low power. Conclusions about previously exposed vaccinees are limited, since just five to seven AZD1222 recipients were seropositive for SARS-CoV-2 at baseline. Epitopes outside the regions mutated in the B.1.351 and B.1.1.7 variants were reportedly recognized by nearly half of the unique spike-specific TCRs.

The time point label of this sample denotes: baseline before first vaccination. Vaccinee samples came from UK trials COV001 and COV002, including a single-blind randomized controlled phase 2/3 trial of AZD1222 (ChAdOx1 nCoV-19) in healthy adults. For TCRbeta chain sequencing, PBMC samples were collected from trial participants at day 0 and at day 28 after the second dose. Per the germline V gene, MNHNS is the CDR1 and SASEGT is the CDR2. The CDR3 numbers 14 residues from cysteine through phenylalanine. Left in the record is the CDR3 DNA by itself, 42 bases read in frame from the first base. V drops 1 base and J drops 0 bases, leaving 7 bases in between. The CDR3 regions of human TCRbeta chains were analyzed by immunosequencing. Regarding the original processing steps: Repertoire TCRs were checked for matches against a reference library of SARS-CoV-2-specific TCRs that had been generated using the MIRA antigen-specificity platform. Breadth meant the fraction of unique TCRs that were SARS-CoV-2-associated, whereas depth meant the fraction of total T cells that were SARS-CoV-2-associated. Each spike-specific TCR was assigned to its reactive spike region and to a CD4 or CD8 class using the MIRA data. Log10-transformed breadth and depth values were compared by one-way ANOVA with Sidak's multiple comparisons tests. Here the immuneACCESS table is served through TCRdb, limited to in-frame sequences with V and J called. Missing clones are a known gap in these copies; in checked studies unresolved V genes cover under half, and the rest lacks a known reason. V and J calls and clone size come straight from that table; D and trimming were deduced from the DNA. The sample profile shows approximately 71,000 clones; about 80% of them were found once. Together, the top ten hold roughly 12% of the sample.

With respect to this clone: Its antigen is still unknown. No base-level quality is on record; no much larger clone is a single base apart.

The sample here was peripheral blood, taken on day 0 of AZD1222 vaccination. The V gene is TRBV6-1 and the J gene is TRBJ2-7; the D gene identity is not certain. The clonotype originates from an adult in good health. This receptor has the CDR3 CASSEDTFSYEQYF. Here is the DNA: TGTGCCAGCAGTGAAGACACCTTCTCCTACGAGCAGTACTTC.